The clone carrying this T cell receptor (beta chain) was seen a few times. Antigen: not known. From germline, CDR1 is LNHDA and CDR2 SQIVND (reference sequence). This CDR3 has 12 amino acids. Trimming left V 1 base short and J 9 bases short, with 7 bases between. A multiplex PCR was run with 60 Vbeta primers and 13 Jbeta primers. The table came from immunoSEQ multiplex PCR; TCRdb's copy has only in-frame clones and leaves some out. The repertoire holds some 150,000 clones, with 62% as singletons. The data derive from a study of cytomegalovirus exposure and HLA in healthy donors. Study results and caveats: In a later analysis, a genetic analysis reported fewer productive-TCR N-insertions in an Asian-associated ancestry cluster than the cohort average. Overall, approximately 150 TCR beta chains were annotated as cytomegalovirus-associated.

The chain employs TRBV19 and TRBJ1-5; D perhaps matches TRBD1 (5 bases). Sequenced sample: PBMCs. The source is a middle-aged man in good health and CMV-seronegative. Here the CDR3 reads CASSIVQGPQHF. The CDR3 nucleotides are TGTGCCAGTAGTATAGTCCAGGGGCCCCAGCATTTT.